This T cell receptor beta chain comes out of a study of T cell responses to AZD1222 COVID-19 vaccine. Study-wide findings and caveats: Reportedly, nearly half of unique spike TCRs recognized epitopes outside B.1.351/B.1.1.7 mutations. Spike regions recognized by vaccine-associated CD4 TCRs spanned the protein, led by 160-218 and 743-854. Among AZD1222 vaccinees, only six were seropositive at baseline.

With regard to this clone: The antigen is unknown.

Trimming pared 4 bases from V and 8 bases from J, leaving 12 bases between. CDR1 and CDR2 (germline): SGHRS, YFSETQ. This CDR3 comprises 12 residues. The method was immunoSEQ multiplex PCR; TCRdb's version includes in-frame clones alone and lacks a portion of them. Of 140,000 to 150,000 clones in the sample, more than 75% were seen once. Source: peripheral blood, taken on day 0 of AZD1222 vaccination. V usage is TRBV5-1 and J usage is TRBJ1-2; possible D gene TRBD1, 6 bases. The sequence was obtained from an adult in good health. The CDR3 DNA reads TGCGCCAGCAGCCCGGAGGGGGAGGGCTACACCTTC. Its protein product is CASSPEGEGYTF.